The sequence of this TCR beta chain was determined in a study of CD8 T cells in ankylosing spondylitis. TCRdb processed the 5' RACE reads anew with MiXCR; each CDR3 protein has one entry. In the table there are about 250,000 distinct CDR3 sequences, about 30% of which are singletons. The CDR3 is 14 residues long. V dropped 0 bases and J dropped 4 bases, with 10 bases sitting between them. The origin of this receptor is a male donor with ankylosing spondylitis or in good health (not recorded which). This sequence joins TRBV12-3 or TRBV12-4 and TRBJ2-7; no reliable D call. The specimen sequenced was blood, either unsorted or a sorted T cell fraction (not recorded which). In DNA form, the CDR3 reads TGTGCCAGCAGTTTAGCTGGCAGCCAATACGAGCAGTACTTC. Its protein product is CASSLAGSQYEQYF.